This entry lists 21 T cell receptor beta chains sequenced from one sample in a study of control samples from healthy donors and cancer patients. TCRdb's copy holds only in-frame clones and misses some; the assay was immunoSEQ multiplex PCR. The sample yields nearly 55,000 clones, 95% to 97% seen once. Material: blood. These TCRs come from a woman aged 25-40 years in good health.

This clone was detected once. This sequence joins TRBV28 and TRBJ1-5, with D uncertain. The germline gives CDR1 MDHEN, CDR2 SYDVKM. V was pared by 10 bases and J by 3 bases, with 10 bases between. The CDR3 has 12 amino acids. CDR3: CATCLPNQPQHF. As DNA, the CDR3 is TGTGCCACCTGCCTCCCCAATCAGCCCCAGCATTTT.

The sample holds a few counts of this clone. The chain combines TRBV7-9 with TRBJ2-3; TRBD2 might be the D (5 bases). The germline gives CDR1 SEHNR, CDR2 FQNEAQ (reference sequence). This CDR3 comprises 15 residues. V was trimmed by 0 bases and J by 2 bases, leaving 9 bases between them. In nucleotides, the CDR3 is TGTGCCAGCAGCTTAGCGCTAGCTCTCACAGATACGCAGTATTTT. Protein product: CASSLALALTDTQYF. Combining the CDR3 with reference TRBV7-9 and TRBJ2-3 gives the whole variable domain DTGVSQNPRHKITKRGQNVTFRCDPISEHNRLYWYRQTLGQGPEFLTYFQNEAQLEKSRLLSDRFSAERPKGSFSTLEIQRTEQGDSAMYLCASSLALALTDTQYFGPGTRLTVL.

The chain couples TRBV4-1 to TRBJ2-7, with D possibly TRBD2 on 6 matching bases. Near its end, the DNA agrees better with TRBJ2-1, so the J call may be wrong. The germline gives CDR1 MGHRA, CDR2 YSYEKL. The CDR3 contains 14 residues. The CDR3 DNA sequence: TGCGCCAGCAGCCAAGACCGGGAGTACAATGAGCAGTTCTTC. Translating it yields CASSQDREYNEQFF.

The chain recombines TRBV7-6 with TRBJ2-1; D assignment may be TRBD1 or TRBD2 (5 bases each). The CDR3 spans 13 residues. The germline V and J ends were trimmed by 5 bases and 12 bases, with 17 bases remaining between them. Germline-derived CDR1 and CDR2 are SGHVS and FNYEAQ. CDR3 DNA: TGTGCCAGCAGCCCCGGACAAGGACTCGGGCAGTTCTTC. Translating it yields CASSPGQGLGQFF.

V and J are TRBV29-1 and TRBJ1-2; D perhaps matches TRBD1 (5 bases). V was clipped by 1 base and J by 4 bases, with 16 bases between them. Germline CDR1 and CDR2: SQVTM and ANQGSEA. CDR3 size: 15 residues. The CDR3 coding sequence is TGCAGCGTTGAAGGTCCCGGGACGGGAGGCTATGGCTACACCTTC. It codes for CSVEGPGTGGYGYTF. Supplemented by reference TRBV29-1 and TRBJ1-2, the full variable domain reads SAVISQKPSRDICQRGTSLTIQCQVDSQVTMMFWYRQQPGQSLTLIATANQGSEATYESGFVIDKFPISRPNLTFSTLTVSNMSPEDSSIYLCSVEGPGTGGYGYTFGSGTRLTVV.

This chain uses TRBV7-2 with TRBJ2-3; no clear D gene. CDR1 and CDR2 (germline): SGHTA, FQGNSA. CDR3 length equals 19 residues. With 1 base removed from V and 0 bases from J, the gap between germline ends came to 20 bases. The CDR3 loop is CASSLGRAPGQPSTDTQYF. In DNA, the CDR3 is TGTGCCAGCAGCTTAGGGAGAGCACCTGGGCAGCCTAGCACAGATACGCAGTATTTT. Full variable domain (remainder filled in from reference TRBV7-2 and TRBJ2-3): GAGVSQSPSNKVTEKGKDVELRCDPISGHTALYWYRQSLGQGLEFLIYFQGNSAPDKSGLPSDRFSAERTGGSVSTLTIQRTQQEDSAVYLCASSLGRAPGQPSTDTQYFGPGTRLTVL.

This CDR3 is CASSPKGVYGYTF. The CDR3 nucleotides are TGTGCCAGCAGCCCAAAAGGGGTATATGGCTACACCTTC. This chain uses TRBV6-5 with TRBJ1-2; D possibly corresponds to TRBD1 (5 bases). Germline CDR1 reads MNHEY; CDR2 reads SVGAGI. The V end lost 6 bases, the J end lost 5 bases, and 13 bases lay between the germline ends. The CDR3 extends over 13 amino acids.

This chain uses TRBV24-1 with TRBJ2-1, with 15 nucleotides matching TRBD2. The V segment lost 4 bases and the J segment 8 bases; nucleotides outside the gene matches: 5. Per the germline V gene, CDR1 is KGHDR and CDR2 is SFDVKD. The CDR3 consists of 16 residues. The CDR3 region is CATSEGTSGRPDEQFF. Here the CDR3 DNA reads TGTGCCACCAGTGAGGGGACTAGCGGGAGGCCCGATGAGCAGTTCTTC.

The chain recombines TRBV7-9 with TRBJ2-4, with TRBD1 matching 7 bases. The CDR3 is 15 amino acids. Germline lookup yields CDR1 SEHNR and CDR2 FQNEAQ (reference sequence). The V segment lost 4 bases and the J segment 1 base; nucleotides outside the gene matches: 4. CDR3 region: CASSSTRGAKNIQYF. In DNA, the CDR3 is TGTGCCAGCAGCTCGACCAGGGGGGCCAAAAACATTCAGTACTTC.

The V and J genes are TRBV20-1 and TRBJ1-1, with D possibly being TRBD1 (6 bases). The CDR3 has 12 residues. Germline lookup yields CDR1 DFQATT and CDR2 SNEGSKA (reference sequence). Trimming left V 3 bases short and J 8 bases short, with 13 bases between. This CDR3 is CSASPRQVEAFF. CDR3 DNA sequence: TGCAGTGCTAGTCCCAGACAGGTAGAAGCTTTCTTT.

Details on this clone: A junction end diverges from the germline sequence, so it may reflect a read error. The V and J genes are TRBV7-7 and TRBJ2-1; TRBD2 aligns across 8 bases. There are 13 residues in the CDR3. Germline V gene sequence: CDR1 SSHAT, CDR2 FNYEAQ (reference sequence). In nucleotides, the CDR3 is TGTGCTAGCAGCTCTGGACTAGCAAATGAGCAGTTCTTC. Protein: CASSSGLANEQFF.

The gene calls are TRBV28 and TRBJ2-2; D is uncertain. Trimming took off 3 bases at V and 4 bases at J, with 9 bases between the two ends. This CDR3 region has 14 residues. Germline V gene sequence: CDR1 MDHEN, CDR2 SYDVKM. CDR3 nucleotides: TGTGCCAGCAGTTTCCCAGGTGGCACCGGGGAGCTGTTTTTT. It translates to CASSFPGGTGELFF.

This chain joins TRBV9 and TRBJ2-2, with a tentative D call TRBD2 (6 bases). The CDR3 totals 15 residues. CDR1 and CDR2 from the germline V gene are SGDLS and YYNGEE. The V end lost 3 bases, the J end lost 4 bases, and 13 bases lay between the germline ends. CDR3 nucleotides: TGTGCCAGCAGCGAGGCGGTTAGCGGCACCGGGGAGCTGTTTTTT. Protein: CASSEAVSGTGELFF. The whole variable domain, remainder taken from reference TRBV9 and TRBJ2-2, is DSGVTQTPKHLITATGQRVTLRCSPRSGDLSVYWYQQSLDQGLQFLIQYYNGEERAKGNILERFSAQQFPDLHSELNLSSLELGDSALYFCASSEAVSGTGELFFGEGSRLTVL.

This sequence joins TRBV7-3 and TRBJ2-1; 11 nucleotides match TRBD2. CDR3 length equals 14 residues. CDR1 and CDR2 (germline): SGHTA, FQGTGA. V lost 6 bases and J lost 4; bases outside the gene matches: 2. The CDR3 loop is CASSSSGGYNEQFF. The CDR3 DNA is TGTGCCAGCAGTTCTAGCGGGGGGTACAATGAGCAGTTCTTC.

The rearrangement joins TRBV4-1 to TRBJ2-6; D remains ambiguous. This CDR3 comprises 14 residues. With 2 bases removed from V and 4 bases from J, the gap between germline ends came to 6 bases. Germline V lookup: CDR1 MGHRA, CDR2 YSYEKL. The CDR3 coding sequence is TGCGCCAGCAGCCAAAGGGCCGGGGCCAACGTCCTGACTTTC. It translates to CASSQRAGANVLTF.

The chain couples TRBV28 to TRBJ1-5; TRBD1 might be the D (5 bases). In germline, CDR1 is MDHEN, CDR2 SYDVKM. V was cut by 8 bases and J by 1 base, with 12 bases left in between. The CDR3 has 14 residues. The CDR3 coding sequence is TGTGCCAGCCCACCGGGGGACAGCAATCAGCCCCAGCATTTT. Protein product: CASPPGDSNQPQHF.

The CDR3 DNA reads as TGCGCCAGCAGCCAAGGGGTTAGCGGCTACGAGCAGTACTTC. Translated, it gives CASSQGVSGYEQYF. V and J are TRBV4-1 and TRBJ2-7; the D gene is possibly TRBD2 (6 bases). Germline V gene lookup returns CDR1 MGHRA and CDR2 YSYEKL. The V end lost 1 base, the J end lost 3 bases, and 10 bases lay between the germline ends. This CDR3 has 14 residues.

The genes are TRBV11-1 and TRBJ2-7; 7 nucleotides line up with TRBD1. Trimming at V came to 4 bases and at J to 2 bases, leaving 8 bases not matched to a gene. The CDR3 is 15 amino acids. From germline, CDR1 is SGHAT and CDR2 FQDESV (reference sequence). The CDR3, as DNA: TGTGCCAGCAGCTCTCCGGGACAGCGACCCTACGAGCAGTACTTC. Translated: CASSSPGQRPYEQYF.

The chain recombines TRBV28 with TRBJ1-4, with D uncertain. Trimming removed 5 bases from V and 8 bases from J, with 15 bases in between. Germline V gives CDR1 MDHEN, CDR2 SYDVKM. The CDR3 covers 14 residues. CDR3 in DNA: TGTGCCAGCAGTCCCGGTAATCACCCGGAAAAACTGTTTTTT. It specifies CASSPGNHPEKLFF.

The genes are TRBV30 and TRBJ1-2; D is undetermined. From germline, CDR1 is GTSNPN and CDR2 SVGIG (reference sequence). Trimming took 4 bases from V and 0 from J, leaving 6 bases between them. This CDR3 is built from 12 residues. The CDR3 DNA reads TGTGCCTGGACTGGGACTAACTATGGCTACACCTTC. Its translation: CAWTGTNYGYTF.

CDR3: CASSLSTGANYGYTF. DNA of the CDR3: TGTGCCAGCAGCTTATCGACAGGAGCAAACTATGGCTACACCTTC. The chain recombines TRBV7-9 with TRBJ1-2; D might be TRBD1 (6 bases). The germline gives CDR1 SEHNR, CDR2 FQNEAQ (reference sequence). The length of the CDR3 is 15 residues. The V gene lost 2 bases and the J gene lost 2 bases, with 12 bases spanning the gap.